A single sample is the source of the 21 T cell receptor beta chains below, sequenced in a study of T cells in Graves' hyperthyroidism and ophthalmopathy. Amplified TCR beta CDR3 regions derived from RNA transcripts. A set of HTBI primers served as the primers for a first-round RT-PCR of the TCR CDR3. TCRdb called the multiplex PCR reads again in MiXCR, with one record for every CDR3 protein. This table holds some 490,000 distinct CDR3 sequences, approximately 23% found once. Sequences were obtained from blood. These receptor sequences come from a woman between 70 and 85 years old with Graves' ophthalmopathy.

The CDR3 bases are TGTGCCAGCAGTTATAAGGGTTCCTACAATGAGCAGTTCTTC. Translating it yields CASSYKGSYNEQFF. The V gene is TRBV28, the J gene TRBJ2-1; D ambiguous. The CDR3 spans 14 residues. The germline V and J ends were trimmed by 4 bases and 1 base, with 8 bases remaining between them. Germline V lookup: CDR1 MDHEN, CDR2 SYDVKM.

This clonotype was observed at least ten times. The CDR3 nucleotides read TGTGCCAGCTATACCGGGACCACTTCCTACGAGCAGTACTTC. It specifies CASYTGTTSYEQYF. V usage is TRBV2 and J usage is TRBJ2-7; either TRBD1 or TRBD2 may fit D (5 bases each). This CDR3 spans 14 amino acids. CDR1 is SNHLY, CDR2 FYNNEI, per germline. V lost 8 bases and J 1 base, leaving 15 bases between the germline ends.

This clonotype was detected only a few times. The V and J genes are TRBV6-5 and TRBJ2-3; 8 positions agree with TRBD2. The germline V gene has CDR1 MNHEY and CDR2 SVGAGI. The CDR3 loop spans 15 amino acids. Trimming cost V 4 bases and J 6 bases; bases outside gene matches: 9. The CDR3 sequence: CASSFPTSDWDTQYF. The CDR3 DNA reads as TGTGCCAGCAGTTTCCCGACTAGCGATTGGGATACGCAGTATTTT.

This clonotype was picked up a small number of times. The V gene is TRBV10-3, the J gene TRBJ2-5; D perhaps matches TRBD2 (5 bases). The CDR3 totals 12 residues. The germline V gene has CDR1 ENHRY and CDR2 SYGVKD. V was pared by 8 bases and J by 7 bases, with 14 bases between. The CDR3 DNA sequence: TGTGCCATCGCCGGAGGTGTAGGGACCCAGTACTTC. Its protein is CAIAGGVGTQYF.

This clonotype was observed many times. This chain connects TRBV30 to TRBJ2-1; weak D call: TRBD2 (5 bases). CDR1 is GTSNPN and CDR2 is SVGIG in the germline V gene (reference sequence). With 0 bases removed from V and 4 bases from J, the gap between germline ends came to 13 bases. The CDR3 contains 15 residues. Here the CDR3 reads CAWSVLGPKYNEQFF. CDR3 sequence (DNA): TGTGCCTGGAGTGTACTAGGGCCGAAATACAATGAGCAGTTCTTC.

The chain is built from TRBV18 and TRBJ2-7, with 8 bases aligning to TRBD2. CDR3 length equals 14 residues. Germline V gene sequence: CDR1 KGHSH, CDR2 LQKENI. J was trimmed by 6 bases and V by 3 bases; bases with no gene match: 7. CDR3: CASSPGQREFEQYF. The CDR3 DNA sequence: TGTGCCAGCTCACCTGGGCAGCGGGAGTTCGAGCAGTACTTC. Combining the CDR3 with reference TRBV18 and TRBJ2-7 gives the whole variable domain NAGVMQNPRHLVRRRGQEARLRCSPMKGHSHVYWYRQLPEEGLKFMVYLQKENIIDESGMPKERFSAEFPKEGPSILRIQQVVRGDSAAYFCASSPGQREFEQYFGPGTRLTVT.

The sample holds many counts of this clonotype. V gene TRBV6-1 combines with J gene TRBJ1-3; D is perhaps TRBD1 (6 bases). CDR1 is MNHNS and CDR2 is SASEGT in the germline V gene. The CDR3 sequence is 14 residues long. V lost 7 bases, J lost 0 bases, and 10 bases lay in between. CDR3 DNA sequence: TGTGCCAGCACCGGGACAAGCTCTGGAAACACCATATATTTT. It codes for CASTGTSSGNTIYF.

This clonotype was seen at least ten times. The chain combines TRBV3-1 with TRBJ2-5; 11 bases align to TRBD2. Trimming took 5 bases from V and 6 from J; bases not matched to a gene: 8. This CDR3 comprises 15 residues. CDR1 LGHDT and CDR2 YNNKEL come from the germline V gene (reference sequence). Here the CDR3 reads CASSSRLAGGQTQYF. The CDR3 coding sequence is TGTGCCAGCAGCAGTCGCCTAGCGGGAGGACAGACCCAGTACTTC.

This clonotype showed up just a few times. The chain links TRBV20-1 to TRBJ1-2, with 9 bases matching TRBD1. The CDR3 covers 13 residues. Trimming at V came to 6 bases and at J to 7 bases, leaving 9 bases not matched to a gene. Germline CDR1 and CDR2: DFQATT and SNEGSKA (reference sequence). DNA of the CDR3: TGCAGTGCAACGGCCGGGACAGGGAGTGGCTACACCTTC. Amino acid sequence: CSATAGTGSGYTF.

CDR3 DNA sequence: TGCAGTGCTAGAGATTCGGCAGGGATCTCCGAGCAGTACTTC. It is translated as CSARDSAGISEQYF. The chain links TRBV20-1 to TRBJ2-7, with a possible D match to TRBD1 (5 bases). Trimming pared 0 bases from V and 6 bases from J, leaving 15 bases between. The germline V gene encodes CDR1 DFQATT and CDR2 SNEGSKA (reference sequence). This CDR3 contains 14 residues.

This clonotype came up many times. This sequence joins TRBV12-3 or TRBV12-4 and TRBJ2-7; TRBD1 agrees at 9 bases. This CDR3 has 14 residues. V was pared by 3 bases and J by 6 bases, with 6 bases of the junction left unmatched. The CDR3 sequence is CASSFPGTGREQYF. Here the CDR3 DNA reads TGTGCCAGCAGTTTCCCCGGGACAGGGCGCGAGCAGTACTTC.

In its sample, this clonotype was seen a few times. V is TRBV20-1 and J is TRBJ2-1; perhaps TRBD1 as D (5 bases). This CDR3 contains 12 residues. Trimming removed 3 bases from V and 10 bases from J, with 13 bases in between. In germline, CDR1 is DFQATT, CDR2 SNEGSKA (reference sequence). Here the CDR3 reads CSASRQGFEQFF. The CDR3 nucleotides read TGCAGTGCTAGTCGCCAGGGCTTCGAGCAGTTCTTC.

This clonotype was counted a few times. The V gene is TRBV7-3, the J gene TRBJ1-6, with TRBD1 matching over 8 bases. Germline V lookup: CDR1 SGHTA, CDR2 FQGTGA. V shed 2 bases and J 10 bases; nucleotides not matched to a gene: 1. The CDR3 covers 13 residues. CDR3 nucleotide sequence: TGTGCCAGCAGCTTAGGGACAGGCTCACCCCTCCACTTT. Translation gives CASSLGTGSPLHF.

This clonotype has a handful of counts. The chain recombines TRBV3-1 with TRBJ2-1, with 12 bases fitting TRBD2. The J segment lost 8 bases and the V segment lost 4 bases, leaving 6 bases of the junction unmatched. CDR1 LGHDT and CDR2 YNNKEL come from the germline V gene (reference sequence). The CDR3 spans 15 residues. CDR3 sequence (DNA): TGTGCCAGCAGCCCGTACGGGACTAGCGGGTATGAGCAGTTCTTC. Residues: CASSPYGTSGYEQFF.

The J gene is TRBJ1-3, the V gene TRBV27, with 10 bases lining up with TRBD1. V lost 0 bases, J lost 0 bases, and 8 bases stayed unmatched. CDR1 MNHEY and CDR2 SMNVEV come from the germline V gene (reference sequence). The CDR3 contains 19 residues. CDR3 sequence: CASSLSGTGADNSGNTIYF. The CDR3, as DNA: TGTGCCAGCAGTTTATCCGGGACAGGGGCCGACAACTCTGGAAACACCATATATTTT.

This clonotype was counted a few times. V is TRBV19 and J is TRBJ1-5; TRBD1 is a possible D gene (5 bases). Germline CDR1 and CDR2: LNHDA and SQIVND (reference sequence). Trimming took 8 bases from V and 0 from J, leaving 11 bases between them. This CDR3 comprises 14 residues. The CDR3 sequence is CASRDVHSNQPQHF. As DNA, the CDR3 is TGTGCCAGTCGGGACGTCCATAGCAATCAGCCCCAGCATTTT.

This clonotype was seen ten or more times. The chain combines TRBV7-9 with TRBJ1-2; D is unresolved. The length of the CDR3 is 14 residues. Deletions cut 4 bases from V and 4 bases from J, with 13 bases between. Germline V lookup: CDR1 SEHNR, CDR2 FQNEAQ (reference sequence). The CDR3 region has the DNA TGTGCCAGCAGCTCCGTACAGAAACTCTATGGCTACACCTTC. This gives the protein CASSSVQKLYGYTF. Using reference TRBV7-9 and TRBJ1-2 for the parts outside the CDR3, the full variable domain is DTGVSQNPRHKITKRGQNVTFRCDPISEHNRLYWYRQTLGQGPEFLTYFQNEAQLEKSRLLSDRFSAERPKGSFSTLEIQRTEQGDSAMYLCASSSVQKLYGYTFGSGTRLTVV.

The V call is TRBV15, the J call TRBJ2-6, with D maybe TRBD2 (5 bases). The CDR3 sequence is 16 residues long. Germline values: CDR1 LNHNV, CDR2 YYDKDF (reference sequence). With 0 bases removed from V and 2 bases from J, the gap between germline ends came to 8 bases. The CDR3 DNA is TGTGCCACCAGCAGAGATCCCGGGGCTGGGGCCAACGTCCTGACTTTC. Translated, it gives CATSRDPGAGANVLTF.

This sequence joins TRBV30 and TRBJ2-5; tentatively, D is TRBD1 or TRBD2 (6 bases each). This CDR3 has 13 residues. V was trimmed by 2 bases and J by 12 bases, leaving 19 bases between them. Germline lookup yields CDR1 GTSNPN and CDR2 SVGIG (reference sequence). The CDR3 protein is CAWSPLRGQVEYF. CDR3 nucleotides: TGTGCCTGGAGTCCACTTCGGGGGCAGGTCGAGTACTTC.

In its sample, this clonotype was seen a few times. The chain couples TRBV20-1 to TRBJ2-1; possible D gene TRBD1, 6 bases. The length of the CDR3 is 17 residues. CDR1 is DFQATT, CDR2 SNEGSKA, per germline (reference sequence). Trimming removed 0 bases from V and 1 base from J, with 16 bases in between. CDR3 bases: TGCAGTGCTAGAGATTATACCGGGACATTTTCCTACAATGAGCAGTTCTTC. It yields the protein CSARDYTGTFSYNEQFF.

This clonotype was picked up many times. In DNA, the CDR3 is TGTGCCAGCAAGGCGAGTAGCGGGACCACCGGGGAGCTGTTTTTT. Protein product: CASKASSGTTGELFF. The V gene is TRBV2, the J gene TRBJ2-2, with 8 bases that match TRBD2. This CDR3 region has 15 residues. The V gene's germline CDR1 is SNHLY and CDR2 FYNNEI. V shed 7 bases and J 4 bases; nucleotides not matched to a gene: 8.